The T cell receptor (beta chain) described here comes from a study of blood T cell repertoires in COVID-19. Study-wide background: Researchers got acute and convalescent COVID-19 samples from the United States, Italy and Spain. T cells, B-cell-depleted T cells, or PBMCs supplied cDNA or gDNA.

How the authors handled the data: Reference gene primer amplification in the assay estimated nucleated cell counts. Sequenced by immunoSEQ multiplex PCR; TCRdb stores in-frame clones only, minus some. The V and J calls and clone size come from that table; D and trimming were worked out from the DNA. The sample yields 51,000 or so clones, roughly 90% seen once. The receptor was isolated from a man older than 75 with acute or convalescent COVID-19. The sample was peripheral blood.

The CDR3 is CASRKNRGSTGELFF. Written as DNA, the CDR3 is TGTGCCAGCAGGAAGAACAGGGGTAGCACCGGGGAGCTGTTTTTT. This rearrangement joins TRBV28 to TRBJ2-2, with 7 bases lining up with TRBD1. Germline V gene sequence: CDR1 MDHEN, CDR2 SYDVKM. V was clipped by 6 bases and J by 4 bases; unmatched bases: 8. This CDR3 region has 15 residues.